This entry lists 29 T cell receptor beta chains sequenced from one sample in a study of shared clonotypes between healthy human individuals. In the naive CD8 group, cells lacked CD45RO and were positively selected for CCR7, so terminally differentiated effector memory CD45RA+ cells were left out. Using immunoSEQ multiplex PCR, the repertoire was profiled, and TCRdb retains in-frame clones only, with some absent. The sample holds some 1,900,000 clones, over 85% seen once. Sequenced material: naive CD8+ T cells sorted from blood. All receptors derive from a man younger than 35 in good health.

This chain connects TRBV13 to TRBJ2-7, with D possibly TRBD2 on 5 matching bases. V lost 6 bases to trimming and J lost 2 bases, with 23 bases between them. Germline CDR1 and CDR2: PRHDT and FYEKMQ (reference sequence). This CDR3 has 17 amino acids. CDR3: CASSLSPSRGRPYEQYF. CDR3 sequence (DNA): TGTGCCAGCAGTCTTTCTCCCTCCAGAGGGAGACCCTACGAGCAGTACTTC.

The CDR3 region is CASSGSGTAPGNTIYF. The CDR3 DNA reads TGTGCCAGCAGCGGATCCGGGACAGCACCTGGAAACACCATATATTTT. This chain uses TRBV5-6 with TRBJ1-3; TRBD1 matches at 7 bases. This CDR3 has 16 amino acids. Germline V gives CDR1 SGHDT, CDR2 YYEEEE. The V and J ends lost 4 bases and 2 bases, in that order; junction bases with no gene match: 9.

The chain recombines TRBV29-1 with TRBJ2-7, with D unresolved. The CDR3 extends over 12 amino acids. CDR1 SQVTM and CDR2 ANQGSEA come from the germline V gene. V was trimmed by 4 bases and J by 3 bases, leaving 10 bases between them. The CDR3: CSVVREFYEQYF. The CDR3 region has the DNA TGCAGCGTTGTAAGGGAATTCTACGAGCAGTACTTC.

This chain uses TRBV10-3 with TRBJ2-7, with D tentatively TRBD1 or TRBD2 (5 bases each). From germline, CDR1 is ENHRY and CDR2 SYGVKD. V lost 11 bases, J lost 4 bases, and 18 bases lay in between. The CDR3 sequence is 13 residues long. CDR3 DNA sequence: TGTGCCTCCCTAGGGACGGATACTTACGAGCAGTACTTC. Translation: CASLGTDTYEQYF.

The rearrangement uses TRBV28 and TRBJ2-2; TRBD1 is a possible D gene (6 bases). Germline assignment: CDR1 MDHEN and CDR2 SYDVKM. V was shortened by 6 bases and J by 4 bases, with 15 bases between the two germline ends. This CDR3 contains 15 residues. DNA for the CDR3: TGTGCCAGCAGCCCGGGACACTCTATCACCGGGGAGCTGTTTTTT. Its protein is CASSPGHSITGELFF.

V and J are TRBV2 and TRBJ2-1; D is possibly TRBD1 or TRBD2 (5 bases each). With 4 bases removed from V and 6 bases from J, the gap between germline ends came to 13 bases. The CDR3 length is 14 residues. Germline assignment: CDR1 SNHLY and CDR2 FYNNEI. The chain's CDR3 is CASSGRESSNEQFF. The CDR3 DNA is TGTGCCAGCAGTGGCAGGGAGAGTTCCAATGAGCAGTTCTTC.

The chain is built from TRBV6-5 and TRBJ2-7, with D possibly matching TRBD2 (6 bases). V lost 2 bases to trimming and J lost 4 bases, with 9 bases between them. The CDR3 loop spans 13 amino acids. Germline V gene lookup returns CDR1 MNHEY and CDR2 SVGAGI. CDR3 bases: TGTGCCAGCAGTTACCTAGGACTATACGAGCAGTACTTC. It yields the protein CASSYLGLYEQYF.

The chain employs TRBV14 and TRBJ2-1, with D possibly matching TRBD1 (5 bases). The CDR3 runs 14 residues. Germline values: CDR1 SGHDN, CDR2 FVKESK. V lost 0 bases to trimming and J lost 8 bases, with 11 bases between them. CDR3: CASSQDLLGDEQFF. CDR3 DNA: TGTGCCAGCAGCCAAGATCTGTTAGGGGATGAGCAGTTCTTC.

J is TRBJ2-7 and V is TRBV7-6; D is unresolved. Trimming shortened V by 1 base and J by 4 bases, and 17 bases separated the two germline ends. This CDR3 comprises 16 residues. Germline loops: CDR1 SGHVS, CDR2 FNYEAQ. The CDR3 is CASSLEPDPSGYEQYF. The DNA of the CDR3 is TGTGCCAGCAGCTTAGAACCGGATCCCTCGGGTTACGAGCAGTACTTC. The whole variable domain, filled in from reference TRBV7-6 and TRBJ2-7, reads GAGVSQSPRYKVTKRGQDVALRCDPISGHVSLYWYRQALGQGPEFLTYFNYEAQQDKSGLPNDRFSAERPEGSISTLTIQRTEQRDSAMYRCASSLEPDPSGYEQYFGPGTRLTVT.

The CDR3 loop reads CASSLGPEGTDTQYF. CDR3 DNA: TGCGCCAGCAGCCTGGGCCCTGAAGGCACAGATACGCAGTATTTT. This chain joins TRBV5-1 and TRBJ2-3; D call uncertain. The CDR3 spans 15 residues. Germline V gives CDR1 SGHRS, CDR2 YFSETQ. Trimming left V 4 bases short and J 1 base short, with 13 bases between.

This chain links TRBV2 with TRBJ2-7; 7 bases line up with TRBD1. V was pared by 1 base and J by 4 bases, with 4 bases of the junction left unmatched. The CDR3 runs 14 residues. Germline V gene sequence: CDR1 SNHLY, CDR2 FYNNEI. The CDR3 sequence: CASSEVTGAYEQYF. In nucleotides, the CDR3 is TGTGCCAGCAGTGAAGTAACAGGGGCATACGAGCAGTACTTC.

The chain has TRBV6-6 and TRBJ1-2; 8 bases agree with TRBD1. In germline, CDR1 is MNHNY, CDR2 SVGAGI (reference sequence). CDR3 length: 15 residues. The ends lost 5 bases at V and 3 bases at J; junction bases unmatched: 8. The chain's CDR3 is CASSLNPDRDYGYTF. In DNA, the CDR3 is TGTGCCAGCAGTCTCAACCCGGACAGGGACTATGGCTACACCTTC.

The rearrangement links TRBV30 to TRBJ2-7, with TRBD1 matching 8 bases. The CDR3 is made up of 15 amino acids. J was trimmed by 4 bases and V by 4 bases; bases with no gene match: 12. Germline V gene sequence: CDR1 GTSNPN, CDR2 SVGIG (reference sequence). CDR3 DNA: TGTGCCTGGACCCACGGACAGGGAAGAGGGTACGAGCAGTACTTC. It translates to CAWTHGQGRGYEQYF.

The CDR3 DNA follows: TGTGCCAGCAGCGCTCTACAGGGAACCTACAATGAGCAGTTCTTC. The encoded protein is CASSALQGTYNEQFF. The chain uses TRBV9 and TRBJ2-1; a possible D gene is TRBD1 (6 bases). V lost 3 bases and J 2 bases, leaving 12 bases between the germline ends. The CDR3 is 15 amino acids. CDR1 SGDLS and CDR2 YYNGEE come from the germline V gene.

This CDR3 is CASSEGGLIANYGYTF. CDR3 DNA: TGTGCCAGCAGCGAGGGAGGACTGATCGCCAACTATGGCTACACCTTC. The gene calls are TRBV13 and TRBJ1-2; unclear D gene. The germline V and J ends were trimmed by 5 bases and 2 bases, with 18 bases remaining between them. This CDR3 is built from 16 residues. Germline-derived CDR1 and CDR2 are PRHDT and FYEKMQ (reference sequence).

This sequence joins TRBV4-1 and TRBJ2-7; perhaps TRBD1 as D (5 bases). This CDR3 spans 15 amino acids. Deletions cut 0 bases from V and 2 bases from J, with 11 bases between. Germline lookup yields CDR1 MGHRA and CDR2 YSYEKL. The CDR3 sequence: CASSQDSGHPYEQYF. The CDR3 region has the DNA TGCGCCAGCAGCCAAGATTCTGGACACCCCTACGAGCAGTACTTC.

The chain couples TRBV27 to TRBJ2-7, with TRBD2 identical over 8 bases. Unmatched junction bases numbered 7, after V lost 0 bases and J lost 3 bases. Germline CDR1 is MNHEY and CDR2 is SMNVEV (reference sequence). The CDR3 loop spans 16 amino acids. CDR3 sequence (DNA): TGTGCCAGCAGTTTATCGTCCAGCGGGGGAATCTACGAGCAGTACTTC. Its translation: CASSLSSSGGIYEQYF.

With regard to this clone: The same CDR3 can be traced to other DNA sequences in this sample. The chain joins TRBV27 to TRBJ2-7, with 7 bases matching TRBD1. Germline assignment: CDR1 MNHEY and CDR2 SMNVEV (reference sequence). This CDR3 has 14 amino acids. J gave up 4 bases and V 6 bases, and 9 bases lay outside the gene matches. The CDR3 coding sequence is TGTGCCAGCAGCCCCGGGACAGTACCTTACGAGCAGTACTTC. As protein: CASSPGTVPYEQYF.

This chain joins TRBV30 and TRBJ2-7; 10 bases agree with TRBD1. The CDR3 spans 14 residues. CDR1 and CDR2 from the germline V gene are GTSNPN and SVGIG (reference sequence). After removal of 3 bases from V and 4 bases from J, the junction contained 6 bases not matched to a gene. In DNA, the CDR3 is TGTGCCTGGAGCGCTGACAGGGGGCAGTACGAGCAGTACTTC. Translating it yields CAWSADRGQYEQYF.

A few counts support this clone. This chain connects TRBV9 to TRBJ2-2; 9 bases fit TRBD2. The CDR3 covers 17 residues. V was pared by 4 bases and J by 2 bases, with 9 bases of the junction left unmatched. CDR1 is SGDLS and CDR2 is YYNGEE in the germline V gene. DNA of the CDR3: TGTGCCAGCAGCCAAAGTTTACTAGCGGGTAACACCGGGGAGCTGTTTTTT. Residues: CASSQSLLAGNTGELFF.

Turning to this clone: The same CDR3 arises from other DNA sequences in this sample as well. The rearrangement joins TRBV7-9 to TRBJ2-1; no clear D gene. From germline, CDR1 is SEHNR and CDR2 FQNEAQ (reference sequence). V shed 5 bases and J shed 4 bases, with 12 bases lying between them. The CDR3 sequence is 14 residues long. The CDR3 sequence: CASSLLADYNEQFF. The CDR3 DNA follows: TGTGCCAGCAGCCTATTGGCGGATTACAATGAGCAGTTCTTC.

The rearrangement joins TRBV15 to TRBJ2-7, with TRBD1 matching 9 bases. Germline CDR1 LNHNV, CDR2 YYDKDF (reference sequence). CDR3 length: 15 residues. V was pared by 3 bases and J by 6 bases, with 9 bases of the junction left unmatched. CDR3 in amino acids: CATSSPGQGFGEQYF. The DNA for the CDR3 is TGTGCCACCAGCAGTCCGGGACAGGGTTTCGGCGAGCAGTACTTC.

This chain joins TRBV5-4 and TRBJ2-3; D not resolved. This CDR3 region has 13 residues. Germline CDR1 SGHNT, CDR2 YYREEE (reference sequence). With 2 bases removed from V and 2 bases from J, the gap between germline ends came to 6 bases. The CDR3, as DNA: TGTGCCAGCAGCTTAGGAAACACAGATACGCAGTATTTT. Amino acids: CASSLGNTDTQYF.

The chain recombines TRBV27 with TRBJ1-2; 9 bases map to TRBD1. V was pared by 8 bases and J by 4 bases, with 14 bases of the junction left unmatched. The CDR3 is 16 amino acids. Germline lookup yields CDR1 MNHEY and CDR2 SMNVEV (reference sequence). The chain's CDR3 is CASAEGGTGYFYGYTF. The CDR3 nucleotides are TGTGCCAGCGCAGAGGGGGGGACAGGGTATTTCTATGGCTACACCTTC.

The chain employs TRBV11-3 and TRBJ1-1, with D unresolved. CDR1 and CDR2 from the germline V gene are SGHNT and YENEEA. CDR3 length: 12 amino acids. Trimming pared 5 bases from V and 8 bases from J, leaving 12 bases between. CDR3 in amino acids: CASSPNPREAFF. The CDR3 nucleotides read TGTGCCAGCAGCCCTAACCCCAGGGAAGCTTTCTTT.

This clone appeared a single time. This chain connects TRBV6-5 to TRBJ1-5; D is ambiguous. The germline V and J ends were trimmed by 4 bases and 4 bases, with 8 bases remaining between them. Germline assignment: CDR1 MNHEY and CDR2 SVGAGI. CDR3 length: 13 amino acids. CDR3 amino acids: CASSSGLNQPQHF. In DNA form, the CDR3 reads TGTGCCAGCAGTTCTGGACTTAATCAGCCCCAGCATTTT.

The chain uses TRBV5-4 and TRBJ2-7; D unresolved. CDR1 SGHNT and CDR2 YYREEE come from the germline V gene (reference sequence). Trimming pared 1 base from V and 5 bases from J, leaving 7 bases between. The CDR3 is 12 amino acids. The CDR3 DNA sequence: TGTGCCAGCAGCTTGTATAGAAACGAGCAGTACTTC. Translation gives CASSLYRNEQYF.

J is TRBJ2-7 and V is TRBV28, with no clear D. The CDR3 contains 14 residues. The V gene's germline CDR1 is MDHEN and CDR2 SYDVKM. Trimming pared 3 bases from V and 2 bases from J, leaving 11 bases between. CDR3 in DNA: TGTGCCAGCAGTTTTTCAGGCTCGGCCTACGAGCAGTACTTC. As protein: CASSFSGSAYEQYF.

The chain is built from TRBV6-1 and TRBJ1-4, with 7 bases aligning to TRBD1. This CDR3 is 19 amino acids long. Germline values: CDR1 MNHNS, CDR2 SASEGT. The ends lost 1 base at V and 1 base at J; junction bases unmatched: 12. CDR3 residues: CASSEEIRGGIGTNEKLFF. CDR3 in DNA: TGTGCCAGCAGTGAAGAAATCAGGGGGGGGATAGGAACTAATGAAAAACTGTTTTTT.